What follows describes a single T cell receptor (beta chain). Its specificity is unknown. This record belongs to a study of cytomegalovirus exposure and HLA in healthy donors. CDR1 and CDR2 (germline): GTSNPN, SVGIG (reference sequence). The V and J ends lost 3 bases and 1 base, in that order; junction bases with no gene match: 7. The CDR3 runs 17 residues. 60 Vbeta and 13 Jbeta primers were used in PCR. Clones were sequenced by immunoSEQ multiplex PCR, and TCRdb holds only the in-frame ones, with some missing. The sample holds some 120,000 clones, 65% to 80% seen once. Regarding the study as a whole: A later analysis associated around 17,000 TCR beta sequences with HLA alleles at a 0.05 false discovery rate. Cytomegalovirus-associated status was assigned to roughly 160 TCR beta chains. In a later analysis, DRB1 alleles had the most associated TCRs; HLA-C alleles the fewest.

Sequenced: PBMCs. This clonotype originated in a human donor in good health. The V and J genes are TRBV30 and TRBJ2-2, with TRBD2 identical over 11 bases. The CDR3 bases are TGTGCCTGGAGCGGGACTAGCGGACGCGTGAACACCGGGGAGCTGTTTTTT. It encodes CAWSGTSGRVNTGELFF.